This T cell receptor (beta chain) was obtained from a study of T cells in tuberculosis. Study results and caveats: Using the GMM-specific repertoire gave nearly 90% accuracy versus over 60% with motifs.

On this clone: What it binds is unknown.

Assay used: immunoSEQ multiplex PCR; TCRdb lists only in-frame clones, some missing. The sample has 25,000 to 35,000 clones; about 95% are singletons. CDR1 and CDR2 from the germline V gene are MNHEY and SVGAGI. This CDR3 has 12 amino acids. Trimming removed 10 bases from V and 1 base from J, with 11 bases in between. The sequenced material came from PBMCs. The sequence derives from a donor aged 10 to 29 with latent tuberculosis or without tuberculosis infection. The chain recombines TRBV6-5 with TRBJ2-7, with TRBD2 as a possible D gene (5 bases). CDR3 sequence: CATGGSSYEQYF. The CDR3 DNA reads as TGTGCCACCGGAGGTAGTTCCTACGAGCAGTACTTC.